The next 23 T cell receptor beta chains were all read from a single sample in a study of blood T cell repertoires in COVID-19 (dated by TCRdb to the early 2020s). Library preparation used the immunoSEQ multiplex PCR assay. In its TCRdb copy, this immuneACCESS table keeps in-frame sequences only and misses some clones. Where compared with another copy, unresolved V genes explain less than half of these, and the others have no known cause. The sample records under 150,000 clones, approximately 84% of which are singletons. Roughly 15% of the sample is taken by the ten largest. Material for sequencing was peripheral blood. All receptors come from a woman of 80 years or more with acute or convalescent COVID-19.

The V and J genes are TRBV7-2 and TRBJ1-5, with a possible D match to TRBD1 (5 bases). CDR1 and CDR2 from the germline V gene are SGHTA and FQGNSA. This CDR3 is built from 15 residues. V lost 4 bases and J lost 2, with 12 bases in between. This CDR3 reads CASSSTAWGNQPQHF. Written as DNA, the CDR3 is TGTGCCAGCAGCTCGACAGCCTGGGGCAATCAGCCCCAGCATTTT.

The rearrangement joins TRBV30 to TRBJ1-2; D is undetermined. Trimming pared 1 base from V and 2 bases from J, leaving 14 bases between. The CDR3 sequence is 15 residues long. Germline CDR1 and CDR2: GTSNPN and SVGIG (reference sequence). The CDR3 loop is CAWSATRGKNYGYTF. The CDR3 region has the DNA TGTGCCTGGAGTGCTACCCGAGGAAAGAACTATGGCTACACCTTC.

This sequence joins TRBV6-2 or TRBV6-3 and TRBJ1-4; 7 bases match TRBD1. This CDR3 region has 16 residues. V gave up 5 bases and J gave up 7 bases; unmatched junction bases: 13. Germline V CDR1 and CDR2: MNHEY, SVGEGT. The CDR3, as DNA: TGTGCCAGCAGTAACCCCCACAGGGGCCCTGGTGAAAAACTGTTTTTT. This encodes CASSNPHRGPGEKLFF.

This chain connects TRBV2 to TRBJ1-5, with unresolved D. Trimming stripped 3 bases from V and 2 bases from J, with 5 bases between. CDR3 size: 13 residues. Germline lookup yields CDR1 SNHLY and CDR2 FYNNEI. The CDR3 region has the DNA TGTGCCAGCAGTGACGAGCGCAATCAGCCCCAGCATTTT. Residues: CASSDERNQPQHF.

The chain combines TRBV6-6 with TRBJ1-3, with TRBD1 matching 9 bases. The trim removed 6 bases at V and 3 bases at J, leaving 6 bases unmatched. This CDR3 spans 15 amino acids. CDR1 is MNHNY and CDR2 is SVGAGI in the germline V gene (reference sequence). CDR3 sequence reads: CASSQQGAGGNTIYF. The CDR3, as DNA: TGTGCCAGCAGCCAACAGGGGGCTGGTGGAAACACCATATATTTT.

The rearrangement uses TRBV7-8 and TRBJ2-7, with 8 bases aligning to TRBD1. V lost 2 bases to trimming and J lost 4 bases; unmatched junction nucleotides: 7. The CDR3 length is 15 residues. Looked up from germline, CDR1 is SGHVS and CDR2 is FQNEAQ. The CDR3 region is CASSLLRTGWYEQYF. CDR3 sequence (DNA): TGTGCCAGCAGCTTATTGCGGACAGGGTGGTACGAGCAGTACTTC.

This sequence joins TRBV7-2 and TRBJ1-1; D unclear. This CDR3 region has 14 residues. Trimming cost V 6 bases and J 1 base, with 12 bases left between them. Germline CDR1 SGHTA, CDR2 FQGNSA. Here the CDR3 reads CASSPLNRNTEAFF. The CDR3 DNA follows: TGTGCCAGCAGTCCCTTAAACAGGAACACTGAAGCTTTCTTT.

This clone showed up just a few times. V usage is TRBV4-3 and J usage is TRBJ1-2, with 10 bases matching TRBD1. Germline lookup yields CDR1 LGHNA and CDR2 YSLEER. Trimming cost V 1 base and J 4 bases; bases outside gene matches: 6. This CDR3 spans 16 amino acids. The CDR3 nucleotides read TGCGCCAGCAGCCAAGTCCGGGACAGGGGAGTCTATGGCTACACCTTC. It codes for CASSQVRDRGVYGYTF.

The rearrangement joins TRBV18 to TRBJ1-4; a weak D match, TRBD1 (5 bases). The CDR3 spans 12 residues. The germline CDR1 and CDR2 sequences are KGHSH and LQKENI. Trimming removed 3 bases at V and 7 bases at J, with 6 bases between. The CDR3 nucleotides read TGTGCCAGCTCACCTAGGGGTGAAAAACTGTTTTTT. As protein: CASSPRGEKLFF.

DNA for the CDR3: TGTGCCAGCAGTTACTTGCGGGGGGAAGGAAACACCATATATTTT. The encoded protein is CASSYLRGEGNTIYF. V is TRBV6-5 and J is TRBJ1-3, with D perhaps matching TRBD1 (5 bases). Germline CDR1 reads MNHEY; CDR2 reads SVGAGI. Trimming took off 1 base at V and 4 bases at J, with 11 bases between the two ends. The CDR3 has 15 residues.

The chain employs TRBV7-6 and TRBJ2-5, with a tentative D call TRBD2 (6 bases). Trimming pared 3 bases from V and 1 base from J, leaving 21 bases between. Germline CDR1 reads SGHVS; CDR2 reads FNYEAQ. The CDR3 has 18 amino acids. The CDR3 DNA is TGTGCCAGCAGCTTTTTGGAGGGCCAGTTTATACCCCAAGAGACCCAGTACTTC. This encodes CASSFLEGQFIPQETQYF.

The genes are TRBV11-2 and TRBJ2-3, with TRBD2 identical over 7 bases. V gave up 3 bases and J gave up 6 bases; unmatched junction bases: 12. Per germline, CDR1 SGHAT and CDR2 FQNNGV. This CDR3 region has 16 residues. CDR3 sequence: CASSFQVAGVSDTQYF. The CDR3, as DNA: TGTGCCAGCAGCTTTCAAGTCGCGGGAGTAAGCGATACGCAGTATTTT. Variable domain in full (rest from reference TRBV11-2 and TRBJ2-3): EAGVAQSPRYKIIEKRQSVAFWCNPISGHATLYWYQQILGQGPKLLIQFQNNGVVDDSQLPKDRFSAERLKGVDSTLKIQPAKLEDSAVYLCASSFQVAGVSDTQYFGPGTRLTVL.

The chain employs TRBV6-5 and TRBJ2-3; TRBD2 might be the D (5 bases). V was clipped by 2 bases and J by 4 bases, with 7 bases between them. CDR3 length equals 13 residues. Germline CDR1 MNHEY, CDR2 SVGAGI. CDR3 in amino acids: CASSYEGADTQYF. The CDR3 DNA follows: TGTGCCAGCAGTTACGAGGGTGCAGATACGCAGTATTTT.

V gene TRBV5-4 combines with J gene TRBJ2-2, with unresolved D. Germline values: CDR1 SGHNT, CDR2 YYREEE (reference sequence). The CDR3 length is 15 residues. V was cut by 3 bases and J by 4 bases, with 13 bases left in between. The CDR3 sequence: CASSSDGQITGELFF. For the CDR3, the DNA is TGTGCCAGCAGCTCGGATGGGCAAATCACCGGGGAGCTGTTTTTT.

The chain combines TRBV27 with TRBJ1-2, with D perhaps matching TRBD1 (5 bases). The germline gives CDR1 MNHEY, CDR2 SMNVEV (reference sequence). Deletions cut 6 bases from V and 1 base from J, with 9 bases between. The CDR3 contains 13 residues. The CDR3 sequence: CASRGGNNYGYTF. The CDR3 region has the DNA TGTGCCAGCAGGGGGGGAAATAACTATGGCTACACCTTC.

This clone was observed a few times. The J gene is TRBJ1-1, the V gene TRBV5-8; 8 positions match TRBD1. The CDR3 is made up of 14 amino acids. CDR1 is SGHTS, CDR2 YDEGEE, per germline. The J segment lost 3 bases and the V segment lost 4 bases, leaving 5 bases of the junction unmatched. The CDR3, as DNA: TGTGCCAGCAGCCGCCCAGGGGGCTACACTGAAGCTTTCTTT. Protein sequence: CASSRPGGYTEAFF.

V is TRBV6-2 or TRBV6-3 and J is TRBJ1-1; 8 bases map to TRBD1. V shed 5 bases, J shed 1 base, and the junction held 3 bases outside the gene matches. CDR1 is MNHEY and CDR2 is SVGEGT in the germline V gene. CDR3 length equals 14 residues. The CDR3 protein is CASSLDRGNTEAFF. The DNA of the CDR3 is TGTGCCAGCAGTCTTGACAGGGGGAACACTGAAGCTTTCTTT.

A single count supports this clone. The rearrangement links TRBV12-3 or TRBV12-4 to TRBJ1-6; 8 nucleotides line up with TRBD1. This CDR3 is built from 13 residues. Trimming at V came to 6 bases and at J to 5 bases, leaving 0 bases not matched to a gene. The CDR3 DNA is TGTGCCAGCAGGACAGGGGATAATTCACCCCTCCACTTT. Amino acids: CASRTGDNSPLHF.

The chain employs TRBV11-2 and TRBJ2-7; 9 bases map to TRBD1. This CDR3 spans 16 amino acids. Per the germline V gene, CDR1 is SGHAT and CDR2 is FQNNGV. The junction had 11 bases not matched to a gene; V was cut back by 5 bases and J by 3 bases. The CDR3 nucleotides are TGTGCCAGCAGCCTCGAAGGGGGACAGGGTTTCTACGAGCAGTACTTC. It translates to CASSLEGGQGFYEQYF.

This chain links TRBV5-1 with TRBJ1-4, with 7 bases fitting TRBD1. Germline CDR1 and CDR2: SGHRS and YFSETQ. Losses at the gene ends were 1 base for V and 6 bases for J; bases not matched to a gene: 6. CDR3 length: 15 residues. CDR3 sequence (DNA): TGCGCCAGCAGCTTGTCGGGAGGGGGCGATGAAAAACTGTTTTTT. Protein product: CASSLSGGGDEKLFF.

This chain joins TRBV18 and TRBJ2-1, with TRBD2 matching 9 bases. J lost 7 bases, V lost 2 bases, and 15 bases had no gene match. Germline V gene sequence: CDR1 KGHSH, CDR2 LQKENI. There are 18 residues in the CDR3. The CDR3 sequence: CASSPWGSGSVSGNEQFF. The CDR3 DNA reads TGTGCCAGCTCACCATGGGGTAGCGGGAGTGTGAGTGGGAATGAGCAGTTCTTC.

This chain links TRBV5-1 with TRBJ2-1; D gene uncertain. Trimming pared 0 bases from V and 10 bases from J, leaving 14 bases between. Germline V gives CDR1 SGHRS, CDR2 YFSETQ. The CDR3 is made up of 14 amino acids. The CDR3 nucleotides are TGCGCCAGCAGCTTGGAAAGTGCGTCCGCGGAGCAGTTCTTC. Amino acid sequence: CASSLESASAEQFF.

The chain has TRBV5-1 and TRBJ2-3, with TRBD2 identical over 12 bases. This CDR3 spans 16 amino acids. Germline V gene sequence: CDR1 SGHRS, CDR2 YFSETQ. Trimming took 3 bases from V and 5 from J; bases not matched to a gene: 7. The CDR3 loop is CASSSFASGGEDTQYF. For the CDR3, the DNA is TGCGCCAGCAGCTCGTTTGCTAGCGGGGGGGAAGATACGCAGTATTTT.